One and the same sample provided the 5 T cell receptor beta chains below, sequenced in a study of T cells in women clearing cervical HPV infection. Profiling relied on immunoSEQ multiplex PCR, and the TCRdb table lists in-frame clones only, not all of them. In all, the sample yields about 26,000 clones. Sequencing was carried out using blood buffy coat. The receptors stem from a woman aged 18 to 75 with a cervical HPV16 infection that either progressed to CIN3+ or cleared (not recorded which).

As for this clone: The CDR3 end is not reached by the read, which stops 3 residues before it; the germline J gene fills it in. The V gene is TRBV13, the J gene TRBJ2-1; 8 bases line up with TRBD1. This CDR3 comprises 13 residues. CDR1 is PRHDT and CDR2 is FYEKMQ in the germline V gene (reference sequence). V dropped 6 bases and J dropped 3; count of bases not matched to a gene: 1. CDR3 region: CASRDRVYNEQFF. The sequenced CDR3 bases are TGTGCCAGCAGGGACAGGGTCTACAATGAG.

About this clone itself: Read data end 3 residues before the CDR3 end; the end is taken from the germline J gene. V usage is TRBV7-3 and J usage is TRBJ2-1; D unresolved. The germline V gene has CDR1 SGHTA and CDR2 FQGTGA. This CDR3 is built from 14 residues. With 2 bases removed from V and 2 bases from J, the gap between germline ends came to 7 bases. The CDR3 sequence is CASSLGRTYNEQFF. CDR3 DNA (partial): TGTGCCAGCAGCTTAGGTAGAACCTACAATGAG.

Comment on this clone: The observed sequence ends 3 residues before the CDR3 terminus, with the missing tail filled in from the germline J gene. The chain employs TRBV2 and TRBJ2-1; no clear D. V lost 1 base to trimming and J lost 0 bases, with 7 bases between them. There are 15 residues in the CDR3. Germline assignment: CDR1 SNHLY and CDR2 FYNNEI. The CDR3 sequence: CASSEGQSSYNEQFF. The CDR3 DNA, read in part, is TGTGCCAGCAGTGAAGGGCAGAGCTCCTACAATGAG.

Points on this clone: The read terminates 3 residues ahead of where the CDR3 ends, so the germline J gene completes it. The rearrangement uses TRBV20-1 and TRBJ1-5; the D gene is possibly TRBD1 (6 bases). With 3 bases removed from V and 3 bases from J, the gap between germline ends came to 18 bases. This CDR3 has 16 residues. The V gene's germline CDR1 is DFQATT and CDR2 SNEGSKA (reference sequence). CDR3 protein: CSARRVSRDTNQPQHF. The part of the CDR3 DNA that was read is TGCAGTGCTAGGAGGGTTTCTCGGGACACCAATCAGCCC.

Remarks on this clone: With the read ending 3 residues before the CDR3 end, the germline J gene is used to fill in that end. The rearrangement uses TRBV10-1 and TRBJ2-7; perhaps TRBD2 as D (7 bases). The CDR3 has 16 amino acids. V lost 4 bases to trimming and J lost 6 bases, with 22 bases between them. In germline, CDR1 is WNHNN, CDR2 SYGVQD (reference sequence). The part of the CDR3 DNA that was read is TGCGCCAGCAGTGTGGTTTGGGGGGGCCCCCTAGTCGAG. Its translation is CASSVVWGGPLVE. The full CDR3 protein reads CASSVVWGGPLVEQYF.